These 32 T cell receptor beta chains came from one sample sequenced in a study of human T cells and chemical hapten exposure (dated by TCRdb to the early 2020s). Library preparation was by RACE. TCRdb names NextSeq 500 as the instrument used. TCRdb reprocessing: public reads trimmed at Q25 with fastp, clones called with MiXCR, in-frame beta chains kept. Rows matching on CDR3 protein sequence are summarized as one entry with the most common DNA and genes. Counted in this sample were roughly 180,000 distinct CDR3 sequences; approximately 20% of them appeared once. Of the sample, about 7% is held by the ten largest clones. Taken with the paper, the label for time point translates to: patch test 1, 2 weeks after DPC sensitization. The label giving this sample's treatment or condition can be read as: therapeutic diphenylcyclopropenone sensitization with weekly scalp DPC. Sequencing used whole blood, obtained in connection with sensitization to the hapten diphenylcyclopropenone (DPC). The receptors derive from a woman aged 45-59 years with alopecia areata. Some clones in this sample may be carry-over from other donors' samples.

This clonotype was counted only a few times. The chain recombines TRBV29-1 with TRBJ1-2; unclear D gene. Germline V gene lookup returns CDR1 SQVTM and CDR2 ANQGSEA. The CDR3 is made up of 13 amino acids. V was trimmed by 3 bases and J by 4 bases, leaving 12 bases between them. CDR3 sequence reads: CSVDRGDLYGYTF. The CDR3 DNA reads TGCAGCGTTGACCGTGGGGATCTCTATGGCTACACCTTC.

The chain employs TRBV20-1 and TRBJ1-2, with 7 bases matching TRBD1. V lost 6 bases, J lost 4 bases, and 8 bases stayed unmatched. Germline values: CDR1 DFQATT, CDR2 SNEGSKA (reference sequence). This CDR3 comprises 13 residues. The CDR3, as DNA: TGCAGTGCGACAGGGCCAAAACTCTATGGCTACACCTTC. It encodes CSATGPKLYGYTF.

This clonotype has a handful of counts. This chain uses TRBV5-1 with TRBJ2-1, with 10 bases identical to TRBD2. Germline assignment: CDR1 SGHRS and CDR2 YFSETQ. The V gene end was trimmed by 4 bases and the J gene end by 2 bases; junction bases not matched to a gene: 6. The CDR3 totals 16 residues. The CDR3 region has the DNA TGCGCCAGCAGCCTCTCCGGGACTAGCGCCTACAATGAGCAGTTCTTC. Translation: CASSLSGTSAYNEQFF.

The chain combines TRBV11-2 with TRBJ1-1, with unresolved D. Germline V lookup: CDR1 SGHAT, CDR2 FQNNGV. Trimming took off 2 bases at V and 4 bases at J, with 8 bases between the two ends. CDR3 length: 13 residues. The CDR3 bases are TGTGCCAGCAGCTTAATAGAAAGCACTGAAGCTTTCTTT. Protein: CASSLIESTEAFF.

This clonotype was detected only a few times. This CDR3 reads CASSDTQRNYGYTF. CDR3 in DNA: TGTGCCAGCAGTGATACACAACGGAACTATGGCTACACCTTC. The chain employs TRBV6-1 and TRBJ1-2; no definite D call. The V gene's germline CDR1 is MNHNS and CDR2 SASEGT. CDR3 length equals 14 residues. With 3 bases removed from V and 2 bases from J, the gap between germline ends came to 10 bases.

V gene TRBV7-2 combines with J gene TRBJ2-1, with D possibly being TRBD2 (5 bases). Germline V lookup: CDR1 SGHTA, CDR2 FQGNSA. There are 16 residues in the CDR3. Trimming pared 0 bases from V and 7 bases from J, leaving 16 bases between. In nucleotides, the CDR3 is TGTGCCAGCAGCTTAGCGGGAGCCCCACTTGGGAATGAGCAGTTCTTC. Residues: CASSLAGAPLGNEQFF. The whole variable domain, remainder taken from reference TRBV7-2 and TRBJ2-1, is GAGVSQSPSNKVTEKGKDVELRCDPISGHTALYWYRQSLGQGLEFLIYFQGNSAPDKSGLPSDRFSAERTGGSVSTLTIQRTQQEDSAVYLCASSLAGAPLGNEQFFGPGTRLTVL.

The chain uses TRBV11-2 and TRBJ2-1; D gene unclear. From germline, CDR1 is SGHAT and CDR2 FQNNGV. CDR3 size: 12 residues. V was pared by 5 bases and J by 9 bases, with 11 bases between. The DNA of the CDR3 is TGTGCCAGCAGCCCGACGACTCGTGAGCAGTTCTTC. Its protein is CASSPTTREQFF. The variable domain in full, with the rest retrieved from reference TRBV11-2 and TRBJ2-1, is EAGVAQSPRYKIIEKRQSVAFWCNPISGHATLYWYQQILGQGPKLLIQFQNNGVVDDSQLPKDRFSAERLKGVDSTLKIQPAKLEDSAVYLCASSPTTREQFFGPGTRLTVL.

The chain recombines TRBV14 with TRBJ2-1; D is perhaps TRBD1 (6 bases). The germline gives CDR1 SGHDN, CDR2 FVKESK. The ends were cut back, 0 bases at V and 4 bases at J, with 22 bases in the middle. The CDR3 is 19 amino acids. The CDR3 sequence is CASSQERGTPLPKYNEQFF. The CDR3 DNA is TGTGCCAGCAGCCAAGAGAGGGGGACCCCACTACCCAAGTACAATGAGCAGTTCTTC.

This clonotype was detected only a few times. V and J are TRBV28 and TRBJ2-1; 9 bases map to TRBD1. The CDR3 is made up of 15 amino acids. V was clipped by 4 bases and J by 7 bases; unmatched bases: 8. Germline CDR1 and CDR2: MDHEN and SYDVKM. The CDR3 DNA follows: TGTGCCAGCAGTTCATCGGGACAGGGTGGAAATGAGCAGTTCTTC. This translates into CASSSSGQGGNEQFF.

This chain joins TRBV7-9 and TRBJ1-4; tentative D call: TRBD1 (5 bases). The V end lost 6 bases, the J end lost 8 bases, and 16 bases lay between the germline ends. The CDR3 length is 14 residues. CDR1 is SEHNR and CDR2 is FQNEAQ in the germline V gene (reference sequence). CDR3 residues: CASSPVGGREKLFF. CDR3 nucleotide sequence: TGTGCCAGCAGTCCCGTGGGGGGTCGGGAAAAACTGTTTTTT.

This clonotype appeared a few times. The chain combines TRBV20-1 with TRBJ2-4; tentatively, D is TRBD2 (5 bases). CDR3 length equals 16 residues. The V end was cut by 5 bases, the J end by 3 bases, with 20 bases between. Germline lookup yields CDR1 DFQATT and CDR2 SNEGSKA (reference sequence). CDR3 residues: CSARGGLNSFKNIQYF. CDR3 sequence (DNA): TGCAGTGCTCGAGGAGGACTGAACAGTTTCAAAAACATTCAGTACTTC.

The chain couples TRBV2 to TRBJ2-5; 7 bases line up with TRBD1. V shed 1 base, J shed 5 bases, and the junction held 4 bases outside the gene matches. This CDR3 is 14 amino acids long. From germline, CDR1 is SNHLY and CDR2 FYNNEI. The chain's CDR3 is CASSEDRGGETQYF. CDR3 nucleotides: TGTGCCAGCAGTGAAGACAGGGGCGGGGAGACCCAGTACTTC.

A few counts support this clonotype. The chain couples TRBV2 to TRBJ2-3; no clear D. The V gene lost 6 bases and the J gene lost 4 bases, with 17 bases spanning the gap. The CDR3 is 15 residues long. Germline V gene sequence: CDR1 SNHLY, CDR2 FYNNEI. The CDR3 DNA reads as TGTGCCAGCAGAGGGCTAAGGATCGGGCCAGATACGCAGTATTTT. Translating gives CASRGLRIGPDTQYF.

This clonotype was counted between two and nine times. The rearrangement links TRBV2 to TRBJ1-6; D is uncertain. The V gene's germline CDR1 is SNHLY and CDR2 FYNNEI. CDR3 size: 13 residues. V shed 3 bases and J shed 6 bases, with 6 bases lying between them. The CDR3 reads CASSEQTNSPLHF. In DNA form, the CDR3 reads TGTGCCAGCAGTGAGCAGACTAATTCACCCCTCCACTTT.

This clonotype has only a few counts. The rearrangement joins TRBV6-5 to TRBJ2-2; D is uncertain. Germline loops: CDR1 MNHEY, CDR2 SVGAGI. The CDR3 covers 12 residues. V lost 2 bases to trimming and J lost 7 bases, with 5 bases between them. This CDR3 is CASSYRRGELFF. CDR3 sequence (DNA): TGTGCCAGCAGTTACCGCCGCGGGGAGCTGTTTTTT.

The chain recombines TRBV7-8 with TRBJ1-2, with D possibly being TRBD1 (5 bases). Trimming took off 1 base at V and 0 bases at J, with 6 bases between the two ends. CDR1 and CDR2 (germline): SGHVS, FQNEAQ. CDR3 length: 14 amino acids. As DNA, the CDR3 is TGTGCCAGCAGCTTAGTAGGGGCTAACTATGGCTACACCTTC. This sequence encodes CASSLVGANYGYTF.

This clonotype turned up a few times. This chain uses TRBV7-2 with TRBJ1-1; D remains unclear. V dropped 2 bases and J dropped 6 bases, with 13 bases sitting between them. CDR3 length: 14 amino acids. The germline V gene encodes CDR1 SGHTA and CDR2 FQGNSA. The CDR3 region is CASSLWGSRSEAFF. Written as DNA, the CDR3 is TGTGCCAGCAGCTTATGGGGTTCGAGGTCTGAAGCTTTCTTT. The full variable domain, rest sourced from reference TRBV7-2 and TRBJ1-1, is GAGVSQSPSNKVTEKGKDVELRCDPISGHTALYWYRQSLGQGLEFLIYFQGNSAPDKSGLPSDRFSAERTGGSVSTLTIQRTQQEDSAVYLCASSLWGSRSEAFFGQGTRLTVV.

This clonotype has only a few counts. The chain is built from TRBV6-6 and TRBJ1-3; D unresolved. Germline CDR1 is MNHNY and CDR2 is SVGAGI (reference sequence). Trimming took 0 bases from V and 0 from J, leaving 15 bases between them. The CDR3 sequence is 18 residues long. CDR3 sequence reads: CASSYSRPQAISGNTIYF. In DNA, the CDR3 is TGTGCCAGCAGTTACTCGCGCCCCCAGGCGATCTCTGGAAACACCATATATTTT.

V gene TRBV18 combines with J gene TRBJ2-1, with 13 bases identical to TRBD2. The trim removed 2 bases at V and 6 bases at J, leaving 4 bases unmatched. Germline V gene data show CDR1 as KGHSH and CDR2 as LQKENI. The CDR3 has 16 amino acids. In nucleotides, the CDR3 is TGTGCCAGCTCACCAAGTCGACTAGCGGGAGGCAATGAGCAGTTCTTC. Its protein product is CASSPSRLAGGNEQFF.

This chain connects TRBV20-1 to TRBJ2-2, with TRBD2 matching 7 bases. V gave up 6 bases and J gave up 5 bases; unmatched junction bases: 9. Germline CDR1 DFQATT, CDR2 SNEGSKA (reference sequence). The CDR3 is 14 amino acids. The CDR3 region is CSARRVAGTGELFF. CDR3 bases: TGCAGTGCCCGCCGGGTAGCGGGTACCGGGGAGCTGTTTTTT.

This clonotype was seen many times. This chain uses TRBV20-1 with TRBJ2-1; D could derive from TRBD1 or TRBD2 (6 bases each). Germline CDR1 DFQATT, CDR2 SNEGSKA (reference sequence). CDR3 length: 14 amino acids. Trimming pared 3 bases from V and 8 bases from J, leaving 17 bases between. CDR3 DNA sequence: TGCAGTGCTAGGGGGGGCAAAACTAGGGATGAGCAGTTCTTC. This gives the protein CSARGGKTRDEQFF.

This clonotype has a handful of counts. This chain uses TRBV4-1 with TRBJ2-3; TRBD2 agrees at 9 bases. The CDR3 is 17 residues long. The germline CDR1 and CDR2 sequences are MGHRA and YSYEKL. J lost 4 bases, V lost 3 bases, and 11 bases had no gene match. The CDR3, as DNA: TGCGCCAGCAGCCACCCGCCGAAGCGGGAGGTCGCAGATACGCAGTATTTT. Amino acids: CASSHPPKREVADTQYF.

The CDR3 bases are TGTGCCAGCAGCTCATCAACTAATGAAAAACTGTTTTTT. Translation: CASSSSTNEKLFF. The rearrangement links TRBV7-9 to TRBJ1-4, with D uncertain. V was shortened by 4 bases and J by 0 bases, with 3 bases between the two germline ends. This CDR3 contains 13 residues. The germline gives CDR1 SEHNR, CDR2 FQNEAQ (reference sequence). The variable domain in full, with the rest retrieved from reference TRBV7-9 and TRBJ1-4, is DTGVSQNPRHKITKRGQNVTFRCDPISEHNRLYWYRQTLGQGPEFLTYFQNEAQLEKSRLLSDRFSAERPKGSFSTLEIQRTEQGDSAMYLCASSSSTNEKLFFGSGTQLSVL.

This clonotype was seen repeatedly, ten times or more. The V call is TRBV2, the J call TRBJ2-7; 13 nucleotides line up with TRBD2. Germline assignment: CDR1 SNHLY and CDR2 FYNNEI. J gave up 5 bases and V 5 bases, and 15 bases lay outside the gene matches. The CDR3 length is 18 residues. CDR3 loop: CASSPTGLAGPPKNEQYF. CDR3 in DNA: TGTGCCAGCAGTCCTACGGGACTAGCGGGACCGCCGAAGAACGAGCAGTACTTC.

This clonotype was seen ten or more times. This chain joins TRBV24-1 and TRBJ2-1; D possibly corresponds to TRBD2 (6 bases). The CDR3 is made up of 17 amino acids. The germline CDR1 and CDR2 sequences are KGHDR and SFDVKD. V lost 3 bases to trimming and J lost 3 bases, with 17 bases between them. The CDR3 DNA reads as TGTGCCACCAGTGATGGAAGTAGCGGCAGCAACTACAATGAGCAGTTCTTC. It codes for CATSDGSSGSNYNEQFF.

The chain is built from TRBV29-1 and TRBJ2-1; D tentatively fits TRBD1 or TRBD2 (5 bases each). This CDR3 has 13 residues. Germline V gene sequence: CDR1 SQVTM, CDR2 ANQGSEA. The ends were cut back, 6 bases at V and 8 bases at J, with 17 bases in the middle. This chain's CDR3 is CSVPQLGVHEQFF. The DNA of the CDR3 is TGCAGCGTCCCCCAGCTGGGGGTGCATGAGCAGTTCTTC.

The chain employs TRBV6-5 and TRBJ2-5; D may correspond to TRBD1 or TRBD2 (5 bases each). This CDR3 is 13 amino acids long. The V end lost 9 bases, the J end lost 7 bases, and 18 bases lay between the germline ends. In germline, CDR1 is MNHEY, CDR2 SVGAGI. In DNA form, the CDR3 reads TGTGCCAGTTCGGAGCGGCTTGGGGGGACCCAGTACTTC. This translates into CASSERLGGTQYF.

There are a few counts of this clonotype. This chain connects TRBV20-1 to TRBJ2-2; no firm D call. The germline gives CDR1 DFQATT, CDR2 SNEGSKA (reference sequence). This CDR3 is 15 amino acids long. Trimming left V 0 bases short and J 5 bases short, with 13 bases between. This CDR3 is CSAREPPLETGELFF. DNA of the CDR3: TGCAGTGCTAGAGAACCTCCTCTAGAAACCGGGGAGCTGTTTTTT.

DNA of the CDR3: TGCAGTGCCCCCCCCCGCCGGGACAGCATCCATGGCTACACCTTC. Amino acid sequence: CSAPPRRDSIHGYTF. This chain connects TRBV20-1 to TRBJ1-2, with 7 bases identical to TRBD1. J was trimmed by 6 bases and V by 6 bases; bases with no gene match: 16. This CDR3 has 15 residues. CDR1 and CDR2 from the germline V gene are DFQATT and SNEGSKA (reference sequence).

The chain combines TRBV7-2 with TRBJ2-6; no reliable D call. V was shortened by 7 bases and J by 0 bases, with 7 bases between the two germline ends. This CDR3 comprises 14 residues. Per the germline V gene, CDR1 is SGHTA and CDR2 is FQGNSA. The CDR3 DNA is TGTGCCAGCATGGAGAGCTCTGGGGCCAACGTCCTGACTTTC. As protein: CASMESSGANVLTF.

This clonotype showed up just a few times. V usage is TRBV7-2 and J usage is TRBJ2-3; TRBD2 agrees at 10 bases. Trimming cost V 1 base and J 5 bases; bases outside gene matches: 15. Germline CDR1 SGHTA, CDR2 FQGNSA. The CDR3 has 19 amino acids. CDR3 protein: CASSLGRASGSFYGDTQYF. The CDR3 DNA follows: TGTGCCAGCAGCTTAGGGAGGGCTAGCGGGAGTTTTTACGGAGATACGCAGTATTTT.

A few counts support this clonotype. V gene TRBV29-1 combines with J gene TRBJ2-2, with 7 bases lining up with TRBD1. Trimming took 5 bases from V and 4 from J; bases not matched to a gene: 7. The CDR3 sequence is 14 residues long. The germline CDR1 and CDR2 sequences are SQVTM and ANQGSEA. CDR3 nucleotide sequence: TGCAGCGTTATGGGACAGCTTTCCACCGGGGAGCTGTTTTTT. Residues: CSVMGQLSTGELFF.